One sample yielded the 20 T cell receptor beta chains listed below, sequenced in a study of T-cell reconstitution after alpha-beta-depleted transplantation in children (dated by TCRdb to about 2016). The sample's treatment or condition label is to be understood as: allogeneic hematopoietic cell transplantation with graft depleted of TCRalphabeta T cells and CD19 B cells. Library preparation employed PCR. Sequencing took place on an Illumina HiSeq 2500. To normalize quantification of the TCRbeta repertoire, the TCR libraries were built with molecular barcoding that relied on unique molecular identifiers. TCRdb reran the public reads through fastp at Q25 and MiXCR, keeping productive beta chains. Rows merge per CDR3 protein into single entries with the most common DNA and genes. In all, the sample holds a few hundred thousand distinct CDR3 sequences, and 25% to 30% of those were seen once. Of the sample, under 45% falls within the top ten clones.

This specimen consisted of PBMCs, obtained before TCRalphabeta/CD19-depleted stem cell transplant. The source is a boy under three years old with Wiskott-Aldrich syndrome, due to receive a stem cell transplant.

The table lists this clonotype with a few counts. The J gene is TRBJ2-7, the V gene TRBV7-9; tentatively, D is TRBD2 (6 bases). The CDR3 runs to 14 residues. Germline assignment: CDR1 SEHNR and CDR2 FQNEAQ (reference sequence). The V and J ends lost 5 bases and 0 bases respectively, with 11 bases between them. As DNA, the CDR3 is TGTGCCAGCAGCGCGCGGGACGGCTCCTACGAGCAGTACTTC. Residues: CASSARDGSYEQYF.

This rearrangement joins TRBV29-1 to TRBJ2-1, with 13 bases matching TRBD2. This CDR3 contains 15 residues. V shed 7 bases, J shed 9 bases, and the junction held 12 bases outside the gene matches. Germline CDR1 is SQVTM and CDR2 is ANQGSEA. The CDR3 DNA reads TGCAGCGGGTCAAAAGGACTAGCGGGAGTTATTGAGCAGTTCTTC. Amino acids: CSGSKGLAGVIEQFF.

The chain couples TRBV20-1 to TRBJ1-1; TRBD1 agrees at 8 bases. The germline V gene encodes CDR1 DFQATT and CDR2 SNEGSKA (reference sequence). V was pared by 6 bases and J by 6 bases, with 9 bases of the junction left unmatched. This CDR3 comprises 13 residues. CDR3 in DNA: TGCAGTGCGACCACAGGGGGTCGGGCTGAAGCTTTCTTT. It codes for CSATTGGRAEAFF.

The rearrangement links TRBV28 to TRBJ1-5; TRBD1 matches 9 bases. Trimming removed 5 bases from V and 1 base from J; junction bases left unmatched: 6. This CDR3 is built from 16 residues. CDR1 and CDR2 from the germline V gene are MDHEN and SYDVKM. This CDR3 is CASSGGQGRSNQPQHF. CDR3 nucleotides: TGTGCCAGCAGTGGGGGACAGGGTAGGAGCAATCAGCCCCAGCATTTT.

This clonotype was seen more than once but under ten times. The V gene is TRBV20-1, the J gene TRBJ1-1; D ambiguous. Germline V gene lookup returns CDR1 DFQATT and CDR2 SNEGSKA (reference sequence). CDR3 length: 11 amino acids. Between the trimmed V and J ends, which lost 7 bases and 3 bases, there was a span of 9 bases. Written as DNA, the CDR3 is TGCAGTGGACTGAGGGACACTGAAGCTTTCTTT. This translates into CSGLRDTEAFF.

The chain uses TRBV6-2 or TRBV6-3 and TRBJ2-3; the match to TRBD2 covers 7 bases. CDR3 length: 14 residues. Germline CDR1 MNHEY, CDR2 SVGEGT. With 11 bases clipped from V and 2 bases from J, the junction kept 10 bases outside the gene matches. Here the CDR3 DNA reads TGTGCCGGCCTTAACCGGGGGGTCACAGATACGCAGTATTTT. Encoded protein: CAGLNRGVTDTQYF.

Here the CDR3 reads CAWSRTSGISNTGELFF. CDR3 in DNA: TGTGCCTGGAGTCGGACTAGCGGGATCTCGAACACCGGGGAGCTGTTTTTT. The V and J genes are TRBV30 and TRBJ2-2; the match to TRBD2 covers 12 bases. Germline V CDR1 and CDR2: GTSNPN, SVGIG (reference sequence). The V and J ends lost 2 bases and 0 bases, in that order; junction bases with no gene match: 4. There are 17 residues in the CDR3.

The genes are TRBV12-3 or TRBV12-4 and TRBJ2-3; no clear D gene. The CDR3 length is 12 residues. The germline V and J ends were trimmed by 10 bases and 4 bases, with 12 bases remaining between them. DNA of the CDR3: TGTGCCACCTACACAGCCGCAGATACGCAGTATTTT. This translates into CATYTAADTQYF.

V gene TRBV10-3 combines with J gene TRBJ2-3, with a possible D match to TRBD2 (5 bases). The CDR3 spans 15 residues. Trimming left V 0 bases short and J 5 bases short, with 12 bases between. Germline V lookup: CDR1 ENHRY, CDR2 SYGVKD. CDR3 in amino acids: CAISESTRDGDTQYF. The CDR3 nucleotides read TGTGCCATCAGTGAGTCGACGAGGGATGGAGATACGCAGTATTTT.

This clonotype was seen a few times. The rearrangement links TRBV20-1 to TRBJ2-5, with 7 positions matching TRBD2. The trim removed 4 bases at V and 13 bases at J, leaving 9 bases unmatched. This CDR3 is 11 amino acids long. Germline CDR1 and CDR2: DFQATT and SNEGSKA (reference sequence). CDR3 residues: CSANSGTNPYF. As DNA, the CDR3 is TGCAGTGCTAACTCCGGGACTAACCCGTACTTC.

This clonotype was picked up a small number of times. For the CDR3, the DNA is TGTGCCACCAGTGATCCAGGGTCAGATACGCAGTATTTT. Amino acid sequence: CATSDPGSDTQYF. J is TRBJ2-3 and V is TRBV24-1, with a weak D call TRBD1 (5 bases). Germline V CDR1 and CDR2: KGHDR, SFDVKD. The CDR3 spans 13 residues. V gave up 3 bases and J gave up 4 bases, with 7 bases separating them.

This chain joins TRBV28 and TRBJ1-4; 9 nucleotides line up with TRBD1. The CDR3 is 15 amino acids. CDR1 is MDHEN, CDR2 SYDVKM, per germline. V lost 5 bases to trimming and J lost 7 bases; unmatched junction nucleotides: 8. CDR3 nucleotides: TGTGCCAGCAGTCCCGGACAGGGGATCATTGAAAAACTGTTTTTT. Translating gives CASSPGQGIIEKLFF.

The rearrangement joins TRBV4-1 to TRBJ2-7; D possibly uses TRBD1 or TRBD2 (6 bases each). This CDR3 comprises 16 residues. Trimming took 0 bases from V and 3 from J, leaving 15 bases between them. Germline values: CDR1 MGHRA, CDR2 YSYEKL. CDR3 protein: CASSQEGGGGFYEQYF. The CDR3, as DNA: TGCGCCAGCAGCCAAGAAGGGGGAGGTGGCTTCTACGAGCAGTACTTC.

This rearrangement joins TRBV10-3 to TRBJ1-5, with D unclear. CDR1 is ENHRY, CDR2 SYGVKD, per germline. This CDR3 has 13 residues. V lost 0 bases and J lost 6, with 6 bases in between. The CDR3 loop reads CAISESVGQPQHF. DNA for the CDR3: TGTGCCATCAGTGAGTCAGTGGGTCAGCCCCAGCATTTT.

This rearrangement joins TRBV2 to TRBJ2-1; 12 positions agree with TRBD2. Germline V lookup: CDR1 SNHLY, CDR2 FYNNEI. With 8 bases clipped from V and 0 bases from J, the junction kept 5 bases outside the gene matches. CDR3 length equals 16 residues. The CDR3: CASGGLAGSSYNEQFF. Here the CDR3 DNA reads TGTGCCAGCGGGGGACTAGCGGGTTCCTCCTACAATGAGCAGTTCTTC.

The chain carries TRBV5-6 and TRBJ2-3; 8 bases map to TRBD2. In germline, CDR1 is SGHDT, CDR2 YYEEEE. With 1 base clipped from V and 6 bases from J, the junction kept 7 bases outside the gene matches. This CDR3 spans 15 amino acids. CDR3 sequence (DNA): TGTGCCAGCAGCTTGCGAGCGGGAGTCGGTGATACGCAGTATTTT. Its translation is CASSLRAGVGDTQYF.

This clonotype appeared a few times. The chain couples TRBV7-9 to TRBJ1-5, with TRBD1 as a possible D gene (5 bases). Germline values: CDR1 SEHNR, CDR2 FQNEAQ (reference sequence). This CDR3 is 15 amino acids long. V gave up 5 bases and J gave up 4 bases, with 15 bases separating them. The CDR3 coding sequence is TGTGCCAGCAGCCCGGGGACGGATGGGAATCAGCCCCAGCATTTT. Encoded protein: CASSPGTDGNQPQHF.

Comment on this clonotype: At one end the junction does not follow the germline gene, possibly because of a read error. The chain couples TRBV25-1 to TRBJ2-7; 8 nucleotides line up with TRBD2. There are 13 residues in the CDR3. Germline values: CDR1 MGHDK, CDR2 SYGVNS. The CDR3 protein is CASSGNPGGLEDF. Here the CDR3 DNA reads TGTGCCAGCAGTGGAAACCCGGGAGGGCTCGAGGACTTC.

In this sample, this clonotype turned up a few times. The chain recombines TRBV5-1 with TRBJ2-7, with 8 positions matching TRBD2. Trimming cost V 4 bases and J 3 bases; bases outside gene matches: 9. The CDR3 contains 15 residues. The V gene's germline CDR1 is SGHRS and CDR2 YFSETQ. CDR3 sequence: CASSVGLEGLYEQYF. The CDR3 bases are TGCGCCAGCAGCGTGGGACTAGAGGGGCTCTACGAGCAGTACTTC.

This chain connects TRBV9 to TRBJ2-3; TRBD2 is a possible D gene (5 bases). Germline V CDR1 and CDR2: SGDLS, YYNGEE. V lost 4 bases to trimming and J lost 1 base, with 16 bases between them. CDR3 length: 16 amino acids. CDR3 sequence: CASSLTPGWGTDTQYF. CDR3 DNA sequence: TGTGCCAGCAGCCTGACCCCGGGATGGGGCACAGATACGCAGTATTTT.